These 32 T cell receptor beta chains share one sample of origin, sequenced in a study of cytomegalovirus exposure and HLA in healthy donors (dated by TCRdb to about 2017). The library relied on the immunoSEQ multiplex PCR assay. A mixture of 60 forward primers for TCR Vbeta segments and 13 reverse primers for TCR Jbeta segments was used in the multiplex PCR. TCRdb's version of the immuneACCESS table is confined to in-frame rearrangements and falls short of the full clone set. An unresolved V gene accounts for under half of the shortfall where checked; the remainder is of unknown origin. For this sample the table gives about 160,000 clones, of which about 85% were detected only once. The ten largest clones capture 2% to 2.5% of the sample. The sequencing input was PBMCs. These receptors came from a man aged 18 to 30 in good health and CMV-seropositive.

The chain is built from TRBV6-6 and TRBJ1-6; D is perhaps TRBD1 (5 bases). V lost 1 base to trimming and J lost 10 bases, with 11 bases between them. Germline loops: CDR1 MNHNY, CDR2 SVGAGI (reference sequence). This CDR3 comprises 14 residues. CDR3 bases: TGTGCCAGCAGTTACTTGACAGTGGAATCACCCCTCCACTTT. Protein sequence: CASSYLTVESPLHF.

CDR3 in amino acids: CAWSPPVSYEQYF. Here the CDR3 DNA reads TGTGCCTGGAGTCCCCCGGTTTCGTACGAGCAGTACTTC. The rearrangement links TRBV30 to TRBJ2-7, with no clear D. V was clipped by 2 bases and J by 4 bases, with 12 bases between them. This CDR3 is built from 13 residues. Germline CDR1 and CDR2: GTSNPN and SVGIG (reference sequence).

V is TRBV6-5 and J is TRBJ2-7, with 7 bases that match TRBD2. The germline V gene has CDR1 MNHEY and CDR2 SVGAGI. The CDR3 consists of 15 residues. The J segment lost 4 bases and the V segment lost 2 bases, leaving 8 bases of the junction unmatched. In DNA, the CDR3 is TGTGCCAGCAGTTACGGACTAGTCGGTGGGTACGAGCAGTACTTC. Translation gives CASSYGLVGGYEQYF.

On this clone itself: At one end the junction does not follow the germline gene, possibly because of a read error. The J gene is TRBJ2-7, the V gene TRBV7-9; possibly TRBD2 for D (5 bases). This CDR3 spans 12 amino acids. The germline V gene has CDR1 SEHNR and CDR2 FQNEAQ (reference sequence). CDR3 in amino acids: CSSSSGSYEQYF. The DNA of the CDR3 is TGTTCCAGCAGCTCGGGGTCCTACGAGCAGTACTTC.

V and J are TRBV7-9 and TRBJ2-2; perhaps TRBD2 as D (5 bases). This CDR3 region has 15 residues. The germline V gene encodes CDR1 SEHNR and CDR2 FQNEAQ (reference sequence). V gave up 5 bases and J gave up 0 bases, with 10 bases separating them. CDR3 region: CASSPSGTNTGELFF. Written as DNA, the CDR3 is TGTGCCAGCAGCCCATCGGGAACGAACACCGGGGAGCTGTTTTTT.

V gene TRBV5-6 combines with J gene TRBJ2-1; no firm D call. Trimming shortened V by 1 base and J by 4 bases, and 6 bases separated the two germline ends. The CDR3 has 13 amino acids. CDR1 is SGHDT, CDR2 YYEEEE, per germline. The CDR3: CASSLLRYNEQFF. The CDR3 region has the DNA TGTGCCAGCAGCTTGCTGAGGTACAATGAGCAGTTCTTC.

The rearrangement joins TRBV11-2 to TRBJ2-1; TRBD2 matches 9 bases. The germline CDR1 and CDR2 sequences are SGHAT and FQNNGV. The ends lost 1 base at V and 10 bases at J; junction bases unmatched: 11. The CDR3 runs to 16 residues. The CDR3 DNA sequence: TGTGCCAGCAGCTTAGGGGTTAGCGGGGGTCTTTGGGAGCAGTTCTTC. The encoded protein is CASSLGVSGGLWEQFF.

The J gene is TRBJ1-4, the V gene TRBV5-1; TRBD1 matches 8 bases. This CDR3 has 16 amino acids. Germline CDR1 and CDR2: SGHRS and YFSETQ. The J segment lost 0 bases and the V segment lost 4 bases, leaving 5 bases of the junction unmatched. The DNA for the CDR3 is TGCGCCAGCAGCCTGGAGACAGGGGCAACTAATGAAAAACTGTTTTTT. This codes for CASSLETGATNEKLFF.

This clone has only one observation. V gene TRBV11-2 combines with J gene TRBJ2-1; 10 positions agree with TRBD2. The trim removed 6 bases at V and 4 bases at J, leaving 6 bases unmatched. The CDR3 totals 15 residues. The germline V gene has CDR1 SGHAT and CDR2 FQNNGV. CDR3 DNA sequence: TGTGCCAGCAGACCTCGACTAGCGGGTTACAATGAGCAGTTCTTC. Its translation is CASRPRLAGYNEQFF.

The genes are TRBV21-1 and TRBJ1-1; the D call in the table, TRBD1, was not verified against the DNA. TRBV21-1 is labeled a pseudogene. This CDR3 spans 17 amino acids. Here the CDR3 DNA reads TGTGCCAGCAGCAAAATGGATCGAGGAAAGGGGCCCACTGAAGCTTTCTTT. It encodes CASSKMDRGKGPTEAFF.

V usage is TRBV6-5 and J usage is TRBJ2-5; 8 bases fit TRBD1. The germline V gene has CDR1 MNHEY and CDR2 SVGAGI. The CDR3 length is 16 residues. J was trimmed by 2 bases and V by 3 bases; bases with no gene match: 8. CDR3 DNA: TGTGCCAGCAGTTATTTCGGACAGGGATATCAAGAGACCCAGTACTTC. Translated, it gives CASSYFGQGYQETQYF.

This clone came up once. V usage is TRBV10-3 and J usage is TRBJ2-5, with 10 bases lining up with TRBD1. With the DNA end fitting TRBJ2-7 better, the J assignment may be wrong. Germline V gene sequence: CDR1 ENHRY, CDR2 SYGVKD. There are 14 residues in the CDR3. The CDR3 DNA reads TGTGCCATCAGTGCCCCGGACAGGGGGGACGAGCAGTACTTC. Residues: CAISAPDRGDEQYF.

The chain links TRBV5-6 to TRBJ2-5, with 9 nucleotides matching TRBD2. J was trimmed by 9 bases and V by 5 bases; bases with no gene match: 14. This CDR3 contains 15 residues. Germline CDR1 SGHDT, CDR2 YYEEEE. The CDR3 sequence: CASRRRLAVPGSQYF. CDR3 DNA: TGTGCCAGCAGACGTAGACTAGCGGTGCCAGGGTCCCAGTACTTC.

The genes are TRBV7-9 and TRBJ2-2; no clear D gene. The CDR3 is 14 residues long. V was trimmed by 2 bases and J by 4 bases, leaving 8 bases between them. Germline-derived CDR1 and CDR2 are SEHNR and FQNEAQ (reference sequence). The CDR3 nucleotides are TGTGCCAGCAGCTTAAATGAGGTCACCGGGGAGCTGTTTTTT. As protein: CASSLNEVTGELFF. Full variable domain (remainder filled in from reference TRBV7-9 and TRBJ2-2): DTGVSQNPRHKITKRGQNVTFRCDPISEHNRLYWYRQTLGQGPEFLTYFQNEAQLEKSRLLSDRFSAERPKGSFSTLEIQRTEQGDSAMYLCASSLNEVTGELFFGEGSRLTVL.

This clone was seen only a few times. The V and J genes are TRBV6-6 and TRBJ2-7; tentative D call: TRBD2 (6 bases). Germline CDR1 MNHNY, CDR2 SVGAGI (reference sequence). The CDR3 has 16 residues. V was cut by 7 bases and J by 2 bases, with 21 bases left in between. CDR3 sequence: CASTIGAGLTPYEQYF. In nucleotides, the CDR3 is TGTGCCAGCACTATCGGAGCGGGCCTAACCCCCTACGAGCAGTACTTC.

The rearrangement uses TRBV7-9 and TRBJ1-1, with 11 nucleotides matching TRBD1. V was pared by 5 bases and J by 1 base, with 6 bases of the junction left unmatched. Germline loops: CDR1 SEHNR, CDR2 FQNEAQ (reference sequence). There are 16 residues in the CDR3. The DNA for the CDR3 is TGTGCCAGCAGCAGGACAGGGGGCGCAGGGAACACTGAAGCTTTCTTT. Protein product: CASSRTGGAGNTEAFF.

The rearrangement uses TRBV5-6 and TRBJ1-1; 8 bases match TRBD1. This CDR3 is 15 amino acids long. V shed 3 bases, J shed 4 bases, and the junction held 8 bases outside the gene matches. Looked up from germline, CDR1 is SGHDT and CDR2 is YYEEEE. CDR3 residues: CASSWTGSRSTEAFF. The CDR3 DNA reads TGTGCCAGCAGCTGGACAGGGTCGAGGTCCACTGAAGCTTTCTTT.

The J gene is TRBJ2-1, the V gene TRBV19; the match to TRBD1 covers 11 bases. CDR1 is LNHDA, CDR2 SQIVND, per germline (reference sequence). The CDR3 totals 16 residues. Trimming cost V 9 bases and J 3 bases; bases outside gene matches: 10. The CDR3 is CASDSRDRGFYNEQFF. Here the CDR3 DNA reads TGTGCCAGCGACTCCCGGGACAGGGGGTTCTACAATGAGCAGTTCTTC.

A single count supports this clone. The V and J genes are TRBV6-1 and TRBJ1-1; D is perhaps TRBD1 (5 bases). Trimming shortened V by 4 bases and J by 3 bases, and 27 bases separated the two germline ends. Looked up from germline, CDR1 is MNHNS and CDR2 is SASEGT. The CDR3 totals 19 residues. The CDR3 is CASSGIIGTAEDGDTEAFF. The CDR3 DNA follows: TGTGCCAGCAGTGGTATAATTGGGACTGCTGAGGATGGGGACACTGAAGCTTTCTTT.

V gene TRBV6-6 combines with J gene TRBJ1-1, with D tentatively TRBD1 (5 bases). The germline V and J ends were trimmed by 8 bases and 5 bases, with 15 bases remaining between them. This CDR3 is 13 amino acids long. Germline loops: CDR1 MNHNY, CDR2 SVGAGI (reference sequence). The CDR3 DNA follows: TGTGCCAGCTTCATCGGGGGACGGACTGAAGCTTTCTTT. Its protein product is CASFIGGRTEAFF.

The rearrangement joins TRBV5-1 to TRBJ2-2; TRBD2 might be the D (6 bases). The CDR3 is 15 residues long. Trimming cost V 3 bases and J 7 bases, with 16 bases left between them. Germline CDR1 is SGHRS and CDR2 is YFSETQ. The CDR3 DNA reads as TGCGCCAGCAGCTCCCCCGCGGGGCCTATCGGGGAGCTGTTTTTT. It specifies CASSSPAGPIGELFF.

The chain uses TRBV6-5 and TRBJ2-1, with TRBD2 identical over 9 bases. The germline V gene encodes CDR1 MNHEY and CDR2 SVGAGI. This CDR3 has 15 residues. J gave up 8 bases and V 2 bases, and 7 bases lay outside the gene matches. The CDR3: CASSYGGGALDEQFF. CDR3 bases: TGTGCCAGCAGTTACGGCGGGGGGGCCTTGGATGAGCAGTTCTTC.

The rearrangement uses TRBV6-5 and TRBJ2-5; D gene uncertain. Per germline, CDR1 MNHEY and CDR2 SVGAGI. The V end was cut by 8 bases, the J end by 4 bases, with 11 bases between. There are 12 residues in the CDR3. The DNA for the CDR3 is TGTGCCAGCGGGCAACAGAGAGAGACCCAGTACTTC. Its protein product is CASGQQRETQYF.

The CDR3 sequence is CASSEKLAGGHADTQYF. The CDR3 DNA is TGTGCCAGCAGCGAAAAGCTAGCGGGGGGGCATGCAGATACGCAGTATTTT. The rearrangement uses TRBV25-1 and TRBJ2-3; TRBD2 aligns across 12 bases. The CDR3 length is 17 residues. J was trimmed by 4 bases and V by 6 bases; bases with no gene match: 11. The germline V gene encodes CDR1 MGHDK and CDR2 SYGVNS.

The rearrangement joins TRBV30 to TRBJ1-5; D is unresolved. With 3 bases removed from V and 5 bases from J, the gap between germline ends came to 14 bases. There are 14 residues in the CDR3. Germline V CDR1 and CDR2: GTSNPN, SVGIG (reference sequence). DNA for the CDR3: TGTGCCTGGAGACAGTTCTCCCCCCATCAGCCCCAGCATTTT. This gives the protein CAWRQFSPHQPQHF.

The chain joins TRBV9 to TRBJ2-1, with 8 positions matching TRBD2. Germline values: CDR1 SGDLS, CDR2 YYNGEE. The CDR3 loop spans 15 amino acids. Trimming took 0 bases from V and 5 from J; bases not matched to a gene: 4. The CDR3: CASSVDSGVNNEQFF. The CDR3 DNA reads TGTGCCAGCAGCGTAGATAGCGGGGTTAACAATGAGCAGTTCTTC.

V is TRBV7-9 and J is TRBJ1-4; weak D call: TRBD1 (6 bases). The germline gives CDR1 SEHNR, CDR2 FQNEAQ (reference sequence). This CDR3 spans 15 amino acids. V was shortened by 6 bases and J by 4 bases, with 15 bases between the two germline ends. The DNA of the CDR3 is TGTGCCAGCAGGGATGACAGGAAAGTTAATGAAAAACTGTTTTTT. Translating it yields CASRDDRKVNEKLFF.

The J gene is TRBJ1-4, the V gene TRBV4-3, with a weak D call TRBD1 (5 bases). V was shortened by 1 base and J by 2 bases, with 11 bases between the two germline ends. The germline gives CDR1 LGHNA, CDR2 YSLEER. The CDR3 runs 16 residues. CDR3 sequence (DNA): TGCGCCAGCAGCCAAGGGGGGGGACGGACTAATGAAAAACTGTTTTTT. Translating it yields CASSQGGGRTNEKLFF.

The V call is TRBV7-2, the J call TRBJ2-1, with TRBD2 identical over 13 bases. CDR1 and CDR2 (germline): SGHTA, FQGNSA. Trimming cost V 1 base and J 12 bases; bases outside gene matches: 3. The CDR3 extends over 14 amino acids. The CDR3 bases are TGTGCCAGCAGCTTAGGGACTAGCGGGGGCGGGCAGTTCTTC. It specifies CASSLGTSGGGQFF.

This clone has a single count. The gene calls are TRBV15 and TRBJ2-7; a possible D gene is TRBD1 (5 bases). The V end was cut by 4 bases, the J end by 7 bases, with 20 bases between. This CDR3 has 15 residues. CDR1 LNHNV and CDR2 YYDKDF come from the germline V gene (reference sequence). The CDR3 coding sequence is TGTGCCACCAGCACCGACCTCGCCAGGGTCGGAGAGCAGTACTTC. It codes for CATSTDLARVGEQYF.

The chain uses TRBV7-2 and TRBJ1-4; 8 nucleotides match TRBD1. Germline CDR1 is SGHTA and CDR2 is FQGNSA. CDR3 length: 16 amino acids. V dropped 0 bases and J dropped 7; count of bases not matched to a gene: 7. CDR3 nucleotide sequence: TGTGCCAGCAGCTTAGCCTACAGGGGGTTGGGTGAAAAACTGTTTTTT. Protein sequence: CASSLAYRGLGEKLFF. Full variable domain (outside the CDR3, taken from reference TRBV7-2 and TRBJ1-4): GAGVSQSPSNKVTEKGKDVELRCDPISGHTALYWYRQSLGQGLEFLIYFQGNSAPDKSGLPSDRFSAERTGGSVSTLTIQRTQQEDSAVYLCASSLAYRGLGEKLFFGSGTQLSVL.

V is TRBV9 and J is TRBJ2-2; unclear D gene. The V gene lost 0 bases and the J gene lost 0 bases, with 6 bases spanning the gap. The CDR3 sequence is 15 residues long. Germline V gene data show CDR1 as SGDLS and CDR2 as YYNGEE. CDR3 amino acids: CASSVDAANTGELFF. The CDR3, as DNA: TGTGCCAGCAGCGTAGACGCGGCGAACACCGGGGAGCTGTTTTTT.